Presented here are 5 T cell receptor beta chains from one specimen sequenced in a study of CD8 T cells in Susac syndrome. Reverse transcription used about 0.45 to 1 ug RNA and random hexamers. TCRdb passed the immunoSEQ multiplex PCR reads through MiXCR, listing each CDR3 protein once. The table records 150,000 to 160,000 distinct CDR3 sequences, approximately 95% of them present only once. Sequencing was done on a sample of CD4+ T cells from PBMCs. The receptors originated from a human donor with Susac syndrome.

The rearrangement joins TRBV29-1 to TRBJ2-1; 8 bases map to TRBD1. Per the germline V gene, CDR1 is SQVTM and CDR2 is ANQGSEA. V lost 7 bases to trimming and J lost 5 bases; unmatched junction nucleotides: 22. There are 18 residues in the CDR3. DNA of the CDR3: TGCAGCGCAGCCCCCGCGACAGGGGAATTTTCCCCTAACAATGAGCAGTTCTTC. Amino acids: CSAAPATGEFSPNNEQFF.

The CDR3 DNA sequence: TGTGCCAGCAGCTTACGACAGGGGGCAGGGGAGACCCAGTACTTC. It is translated as CASSLRQGAGETQYF. V usage is TRBV7-8 and J usage is TRBJ2-5, with TRBD1 matching over 10 bases. The CDR3 has 15 residues. V dropped 2 bases and J dropped 5; count of bases not matched to a gene: 5. The V gene's germline CDR1 is SGHVS and CDR2 FQNEAQ.

The chain joins TRBV12-3 or TRBV12-4 to TRBJ2-5; 7 nucleotides agree with TRBD1. This CDR3 has 13 residues. V shed 5 bases, J shed 3 bases, and the junction held 3 bases outside the gene matches. The CDR3 coding sequence is TGTGCCAGCAGTACCGGGACAGAAGAGACCCAGTACTTC. It is translated as CASSTGTEETQYF.

The rearrangement uses TRBV29-1 and TRBJ1-2; D perhaps matches TRBD1 (5 bases). Germline V gene data show CDR1 as SQVTM and CDR2 as ANQGSEA. This CDR3 contains 13 residues. The V end was cut by 5 bases, the J end by 7 bases, with 17 bases between. The chain's CDR3 is CSVFAGPQGGYTF. Here the CDR3 DNA reads TGCAGCGTTTTCGCAGGTCCCCAGGGTGGCTACACCTTC.

This chain joins TRBV15 and TRBJ2-6; tentative D call: TRBD1 (6 bases). This CDR3 is built from 14 residues. Trimming took 4 bases from V and 2 from J, leaving 6 bases between them. Germline values: CDR1 LNHNV, CDR2 YYDKDF (reference sequence). CDR3 bases: TGTGCCACCAGCACAGGGGCTGGGGCCAACGTCCTGACTTTC. It is translated as CATSTGAGANVLTF.